This is a list of T cell receptor beta chains from one sample in a study of T cells in Graves' hyperthyroidism and ophthalmopathy. TCRdb processed the multiplex PCR reads anew with MiXCR; each CDR3 protein has one entry. The sample records around 700,000 distinct CDR3 sequences, 15% to 20% being singletons. Sequencing input: blood. Every receptor here comes from a woman aged 45 to 65 with Graves' hyperthyroidism that later progressed to Graves' ophthalmopathy. CDR3s include the opening cysteine and the closing phenylalanine or tryptophan. Each record gives: CDR3 protein, CDR3 DNA, V gene, J gene, D gene, clone size. D genes are given only for firm matches. The size of a clone is reported for some rows only, either as once, few or many, or as a class for expanded clones.

CDR3aa: CASSSRQGGGTEAFF; CDR3nt: TGTGCCAGCAGCTCTAGACAGGGGGGAGGCACTGAAGCTTTCTTT; v_gene: TRBV7-6; j_gene: TRBJ1-1; d_gene: TRBD1; abundance: many
CDR3aa: CASSQDRRGQGRKNQPQHF; CDR3nt: TGTGCCAGCAGCCAAGATCGTCGGGGACAGGGACGCAAAAATCAGCCCCAGCATTTT; v_gene: TRBV4-2; j_gene: TRBJ1-5; d_gene: TRBD1; abundance: -
CDR3aa: CASSRSDRSNSGNTIYF; CDR3nt: TGTGCCAGCAGCCGCTCGGACAGGTCGAACTCTGGAAACACCATATATTTT; v_gene: TRBV3-1; j_gene: TRBJ1-3; d_gene: TRBD1; abundance: many
CDR3aa: CASSPEVASGASGELFF; CDR3nt: TGTGCCAGCAGCCCCGAAGTAGCTAGCGGGGCATCCGGGGAGCTGTTTTTT; v_gene: TRBV6-4; j_gene: TRBJ2-2; d_gene: TRBD2; abundance: few
CDR3aa: CSARRAGGGLLGTDTQYF; CDR3nt: TGCAGTGCTAGACGAGCGGGGGGCGGGTTGCTAGGCACAGATACGCAGTATTTT; v_gene: TRBV20-1; j_gene: TRBJ2-3; d_gene: TRBD2; abundance: many
CDR3aa: CASSQQGVSYEQYF; CDR3nt: TGCGCCAGCAGCCAACAGGGGGTTTCCTACGAGCAGTACTTC; v_gene: TRBV5-1; j_gene: TRBJ2-7; d_gene: TRBD1; abundance: many
CDR3aa: CASWDYNEQFF; CDR3nt: TGTGCCAGCTGGGACTACAATGAGCAGTTCTTC; v_gene: TRBV6-1; j_gene: TRBJ2-1; d_gene: -; abundance: few
CDR3aa: CASSLSRSREKLFF; CDR3nt: TGTGCCAGCAGTTTATCGAGGTCGAGGGAAAAACTGTTTTTT; v_gene: TRBV27; j_gene: TRBJ1-4; d_gene: -; abundance: once
CDR3aa: CASSYSKDRSTNEKLFF; CDR3nt: TGTGCCAGCAGTTACTCGAAAGACAGGTCCACTAATGAAAAACTGTTTTTT; v_gene: TRBV6-6; j_gene: TRBJ1-4; d_gene: -; abundance: -
CDR3aa: CASSRLAGSNTGELFF; CDR3nt: TGTGCCAGCAGCCGACTAGCGGGGTCAAACACCGGGGAGCTGTTTTTT; v_gene: TRBV3-1; j_gene: TRBJ2-2; d_gene: TRBD2; abundance: many
CDR3aa: CASSRQDNSYEQYF; CDR3nt: TGTGCCAGTAGTCGCCAGGACAATTCCTACGAGCAGTACTTC; v_gene: TRBV19; j_gene: TRBJ2-7; d_gene: -; abundance: few
CDR3aa: CASSYEGRRGSYEQYF; CDR3nt: TGTGCCAGCAGTTACGAGGGGCGAAGGGGATCCTACGAGCAGTACTTC; v_gene: TRBV6-5; j_gene: TRBJ2-7; d_gene: -; abundance: -
CDR3aa: CSAGGRSVETQYF; CDR3nt: TGCAGTGCTGGGGGACGGAGTGTGGAGACCCAGTACTTC; v_gene: TRBV20-1; j_gene: TRBJ2-5; d_gene: -; abundance: few
CDR3aa: CASTRTGGTGANVLTF; CDR3nt: TGTGCCAGCACCCGGACAGGGGGGACTGGGGCCAACGTCCTGACTTTC; v_gene: TRBV11-2; j_gene: TRBJ2-6; d_gene: TRBD1; abundance: -
CDR3aa: CASSDGAGQGMGYEQYF; CDR3nt: TGTGCCAGCAGCGATGGAGCCGGACAGGGGATGGGGTACGAGCAGTACTTC; v_gene: TRBV11-2; j_gene: TRBJ2-7; d_gene: TRBD1; abundance: many
CDR3aa: CASSTHSGGGTDTQYF; CDR3nt: TGCGCCAGCAGCACGCACAGCGGGGGGGGCACAGATACGCAGTATTTT; v_gene: TRBV5-1; j_gene: TRBJ2-3; d_gene: TRBD2; abundance: many
CDR3aa: CASGGSHTEAFF; CDR3nt: TGTGCCAGCGGTGGGAGTCACACTGAAGCTTTCTTT; v_gene: TRBV6-1; j_gene: TRBJ1-1; d_gene: -; abundance: few
CDR3aa: CASSPDGGNTGELFF; CDR3nt: TGTGCCAGCAGCCCCGATGGGGGGAACACCGGGGAGCTGTTTTTT; v_gene: TRBV5-6; j_gene: TRBJ2-2; d_gene: -; abundance: -
CDR3aa: CASSQDRSRTSGGAFEQFF; CDR3nt: TGTGCCAGCAGCCAAGATCGTTCCCGGACTAGCGGGGGGGCCTTTGAGCAGTTCTTC; v_gene: TRBV3-1; j_gene: TRBJ2-1; d_gene: TRBD2; abundance: -
CDR3aa: CAAHRGNGYTF; CDR3nt: TGTGCCGCGCATCGGGGGAATGGCTACACCTTC; v_gene: TRBV19; j_gene: TRBJ1-2; d_gene: -; abundance: few
CDR3aa: CASSPSGGMNTEAFF; CDR3nt: TGTGCCAGCTCACCATCGGGAGGGATGAACACTGAAGCTTTCTTT; v_gene: TRBV7-6; j_gene: TRBJ1-1; d_gene: -; abundance: medium-sized
CDR3aa: CASSLSSNRNTIYF; CDR3nt: TGTGCCAGCAGCTTAAGCTCTAATCGGAACACCATATATTTT; v_gene: TRBV7-8; j_gene: TRBJ1-3; d_gene: -; abundance: few
CDR3aa: CSATGTAIQPQHF; CDR3nt: TGCAGTGCAACCGGGACAGCAATCCAGCCCCAGCATTTT; v_gene: TRBV20-1; j_gene: TRBJ1-5; d_gene: TRBD1; abundance: -
CDR3aa: CASSEDGSGGFSYNEQFF; CDR3nt: TGTGCCAGCAGTGAAGATGGTAGCGGGGGTTTCTCCTACAATGAGCAGTTCTTC; v_gene: TRBV6-1; j_gene: TRBJ2-1; d_gene: TRBD2; abundance: -
CDR3aa: CASSAGRSTDTQYF; CDR3nt: TGCGCCAGCAGCGCGGGACGTAGCACAGATACGCAGTATTTT; v_gene: TRBV5-1; j_gene: TRBJ2-3; d_gene: -; abundance: few
CDR3aa: CASSHSTPGAFSPLHF; CDR3nt: TGCGCCAGCAGCCACTCGACGCCAGGGGCGTTTTCACCCCTCCACTTT; v_gene: TRBV5-1; j_gene: TRBJ1-6; d_gene: -; abundance: -
CDR3aa: CASSNLTGGETDTQYF; CDR3nt: TGTGCCAGCAGCAACCTGACAGGGGGGGAGACAGATACGCAGTATTTT; v_gene: TRBV12-3/TRBV12-4; j_gene: TRBJ2-3; d_gene: TRBD1; abundance: few
CDR3aa: CASSWVVAQETQYF; CDR3nt: TGTGCCAGTAGTTGGGTTGTGGCTCAAGAGACCCAGTACTTC; v_gene: TRBV19; j_gene: TRBJ2-5; d_gene: -; abundance: few
CDR3aa: CASSLWTENMNTEAFF; CDR3nt: TGTGCCAGCAGCTTATGGACAGAGAACATGAACACTGAAGCTTTCTTT; v_gene: TRBV7-6; j_gene: TRBJ1-1; d_gene: -; abundance: many
CDR3aa: CASSQDAGRGGYTF; CDR3nt: TGTGCCAGCAGCCAAGATGCCGGCAGGGGGGGCTACACCTTC; v_gene: TRBV4-2; j_gene: TRBJ1-2; d_gene: TRBD1; abundance: few
CDR3aa: CAISESGGRETQYF; CDR3nt: TGTGCCATCAGTGAGTCTGGGGGTAGGGAGACCCAGTACTTC; v_gene: TRBV10-3; j_gene: TRBJ2-5; d_gene: -; abundance: -
CDR3aa: CASSEWRDSNQPQHF; CDR3nt: TGTGCCAGCAGTGAATGGAGAGATAGCAATCAGCCCCAGCATTTT; v_gene: TRBV25-1; j_gene: TRBJ1-5; d_gene: -; abundance: -
CDR3aa: CASSVQTSGGHEQYF; CDR3nt: TGCGCCAGCAGTGTGCAGACTAGCGGGGGGCACGAGCAGTACTTC; v_gene: TRBV5-1; j_gene: TRBJ2-7; d_gene: TRBD2; abundance: many
CDR3aa: CASSGTDDTQYF; CDR3nt: TGTGCCAGCTCAGGGACAGACGATACGCAGTATTTT; v_gene: TRBV18; j_gene: TRBJ2-3; d_gene: TRBD1; abundance: -
CDR3aa: CASSEDRTEAFF; CDR3nt: TGTGCCAGCAGTGAAGACCGCACTGAAGCTTTCTTT; v_gene: TRBV2; j_gene: TRBJ1-1; d_gene: -; abundance: once
CDR3aa: CATRTSGGAGGQFF; CDR3nt: TGCGCCACCCGAACTAGCGGGGGGGCCGGAGGGCAGTTCTTC; v_gene: TRBV10-2; j_gene: TRBJ2-1; d_gene: TRBD2; abundance: -
CDR3aa: CASSNLYLHGSNQPQHF; CDR3nt: TGTGCCAGCAGTAACCTATACCTCCACGGCAGCAATCAGCCCCAGCATTTT; v_gene: TRBV6-1; j_gene: TRBJ1-5; d_gene: -; abundance: many
CDR3aa: CASSQAAGGNTYEQYF; CDR3nt: TGTGCCAGCAGCCAGGCAGCGGGGGGCAATACCTACGAGCAGTACTTC; v_gene: TRBV3-1; j_gene: TRBJ2-7; d_gene: TRBD2; abundance: many
CDR3aa: CASSSTGVNGYTF; CDR3nt: TGTGCCAGCAGTTCGACAGGGGTTAATGGCTACACCTTC; v_gene: TRBV6-2/TRBV6-3; j_gene: TRBJ1-2; d_gene: TRBD1; abundance: -
CDR3aa: CASSLAGTGSAEQYF; CDR3nt: TGTGCCAGCAGCTTGGCTGGGACAGGGTCCGCGGAACAGTACTTC; v_gene: TRBV5-8; j_gene: TRBJ2-7; d_gene: TRBD1; abundance: few
CDR3aa: CASVAARGNYGYTF; CDR3nt: TGTGCCTCAGTTGCCGCGCGGGGGAACTATGGCTACACCTTC; v_gene: TRBV6-2/TRBV6-3; j_gene: TRBJ1-2; d_gene: -; abundance: few